This TCR beta chain was recovered during a study of response to subunit inactivated influenza vaccine. Study outcomes and limitations: Each seasonal flu vaccination may recruit only limited new T cells, authors suggested.

TCRdb redid the calling of the RT-PCR reads with MiXCR, one entry per CDR3 protein. The table lists about 520,000 distinct CDR3 sequences, approximately 7.2% of them singletons. Concerning this clonotype: Antigen specificity is unknown.

Trimming left V 3 bases short and J 4 bases short, with 13 bases between. The V gene's germline CDR1 is SGHVS and CDR2 FQNEAQ. This CDR3 has 15 residues. This TCR derives from a man between 50 and 69 years old who received an inactivated influenza vaccine. The chain carries TRBV7-8 and TRBJ1-5; D is uncertain. Material: PBMCs from blood, obtained less than 30 months after vaccination. CDR3 region: CASSFQDLGNQPQHF. Here the CDR3 DNA reads TGTGCCAGCAGCTTTCAAGACCTGGGAAATCAGCCCCAGCATTTT.